This T cell receptor (beta chain) was observed in a study of blood T cell repertoires in COVID-19. Whole-study context: There were acute and convalescent COVID-19 samples, and they came from the United States, Italy and Spain. The cDNA or gDNA used as material had been derived from T cells, B-cell-depleted T cells, or PBMCs.

The junction had 1 base not matched to a gene; V was cut back by 4 bases and J by 0 bases. The germline gives CDR1 MNHEY, CDR2 SMNVEV (reference sequence). The CDR3 spans 15 residues. Source study methods: Reference gene primers were amplified, and this amplification served to estimate nucleated cell counts. Method: immunoSEQ multiplex PCR; TCRdb's copy keeps in-frame clones and lacks some. That table furnishes V, J and clone size, whereas the DNA furnished D and trimming. Found here are approximately 68,000 clones, around four fifths of them singletons; the top ten hold approximately 9.2%. This clonotype was sampled from a woman aged 45-59 years with acute or convalescent COVID-19. Material: peripheral blood. V usage is TRBV27 and J usage is TRBJ2-7; 12 bases are shared with TRBD2. CDR3 residues: CASSWTSGVSYEQYF. In DNA, the CDR3 is TGTGCCAGCAGTTGGACTAGCGGGGTCTCCTACGAGCAGTACTTC.